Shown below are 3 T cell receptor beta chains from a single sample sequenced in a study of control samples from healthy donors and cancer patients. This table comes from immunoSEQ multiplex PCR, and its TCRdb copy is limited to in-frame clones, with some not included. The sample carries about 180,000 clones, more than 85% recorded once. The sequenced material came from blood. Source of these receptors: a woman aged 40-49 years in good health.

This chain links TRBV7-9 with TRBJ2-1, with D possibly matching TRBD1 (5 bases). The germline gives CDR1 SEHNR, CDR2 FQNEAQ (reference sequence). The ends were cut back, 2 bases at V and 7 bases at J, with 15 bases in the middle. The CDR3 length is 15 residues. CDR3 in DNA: TGTGCCAGCAGCTTACACAGGTTGGGGAATAATGAGCAGTTCTTC. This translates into CASSLHRLGNNEQFF. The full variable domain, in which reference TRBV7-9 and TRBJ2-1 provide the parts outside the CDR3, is DTGVSQNPRHKITKRGQNVTFRCDPISEHNRLYWYRQTLGQGPEFLTYFQNEAQLEKSRLLSDRFSAERPKGSFSTLEIQRTEQGDSAMYLCASSLHRLGNNEQFFGPGTRLTVL.

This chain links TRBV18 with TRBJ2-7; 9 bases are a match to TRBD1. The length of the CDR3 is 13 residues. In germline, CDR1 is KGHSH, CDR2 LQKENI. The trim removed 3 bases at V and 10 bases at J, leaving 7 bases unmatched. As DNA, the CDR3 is TGTGCCAGCTCACCCCAGGCGGACAGGGGTCAGTACTTC. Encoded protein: CASSPQADRGQYF.

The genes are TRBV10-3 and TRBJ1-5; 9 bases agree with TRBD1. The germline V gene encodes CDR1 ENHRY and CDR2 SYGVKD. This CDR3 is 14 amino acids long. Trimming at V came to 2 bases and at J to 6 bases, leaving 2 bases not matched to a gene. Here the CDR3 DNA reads TGTGCCATCAGTGAGGGACAGGGGACTCAGCCCCAGCATTTT. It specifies CAISEGQGTQPQHF.